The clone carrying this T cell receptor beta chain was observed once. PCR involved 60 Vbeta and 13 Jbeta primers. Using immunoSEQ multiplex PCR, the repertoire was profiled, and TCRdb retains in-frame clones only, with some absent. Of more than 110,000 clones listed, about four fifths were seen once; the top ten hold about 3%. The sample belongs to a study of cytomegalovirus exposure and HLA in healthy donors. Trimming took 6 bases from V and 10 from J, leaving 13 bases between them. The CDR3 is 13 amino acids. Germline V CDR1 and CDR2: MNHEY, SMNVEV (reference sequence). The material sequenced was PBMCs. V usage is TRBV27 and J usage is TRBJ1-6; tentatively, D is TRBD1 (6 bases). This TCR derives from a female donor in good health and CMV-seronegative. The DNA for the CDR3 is TGTGCCAGCAGGACCAGGGGTCGGTCACCCCTCCACTTT. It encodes CASRTRGRSPLHF.